What follows are 18 T cell receptor beta chains derived from one specimen sequenced in a study of metastatic and nonmetastatic thyroid tumors. Ahead of thyroid surgery, no patient had received treatment of any kind. TCRdb reprocessed the PCR reads via MiXCR. Of about 27,000 clones listed, 10% to 15% are singletons. Sequences were obtained from blood. The receptors shown here come from a female donor with papillary thyroid cancer or a benign thyroid nodule (not recorded which). Some clones in this sample may be carry-over from other donors' samples.

This clone was found a few times. The junction does not match germline at one end; this may be a read error. The chain is built from TRBV27 and TRBJ2-7; no clear D gene. CDR3 size: 8 residues. CDR1 and CDR2 from the germline V gene are MNHEY and SMNVEV (reference sequence). CDR3: CASSSILF. In DNA form, the CDR3 reads TGTGCCAGCAGTTCTATACTCTTC.

This clone came up many times. The rearrangement links TRBV7-9 to TRBJ2-7; tentatively, D is TRBD1 or TRBD2 (7 bases each). The length of the CDR3 is 19 residues. The ends were cut back, 5 bases at V and 2 bases at J, with 28 bases in the middle. Germline values: CDR1 SEHNR, CDR2 FQNEAQ (reference sequence). CDR3 nucleotide sequence: TGTGCCAGCAGCACACAGGGGAGCGGACTAGGATTCCCTGCCTACGAGCAGTACTTC. It specifies CASSTQGSGLGFPAYEQYF.

This clone is medium-sized in the sample. The DNA of the CDR3 is TGTGCCAGCAGTGATGGGACAGGGGGCGATGAGCAGTTCTTC. This sequence encodes CASSDGTGGDEQFF. V is TRBV6-4 and J is TRBJ2-1, with TRBD1 matching over 12 bases. J lost 8 bases, V lost 3 bases, and 2 bases had no gene match. The CDR3 is made up of 14 amino acids. CDR1 is MRHNA, CDR2 SNTAGT, per germline.

This clone was recorded many times. The chain employs TRBV28 and TRBJ2-7; D gene ambiguous. CDR3 length equals 14 residues. The germline V gene encodes CDR1 MDHEN and CDR2 SYDVKM. V was pared by 4 bases and J by 6 bases, with 16 bases between. CDR3 protein: CASSSGGVGVEQYF. DNA for the CDR3: TGTGCCAGCAGTTCTGGTGGGGTTGGCGTCGAGCAGTACTTC.

This clone was recorded at least ten times. The CDR3 region is CASTADRGPSGANVLTF. The DNA of the CDR3 is TGTGCCAGTACCGCGGACAGGGGTCCCTCTGGGGCCAACGTCCTGACTTTC. The chain has TRBV19 and TRBJ2-6; 9 positions agree with TRBD1. The ends lost 7 bases at V and 0 bases at J; junction bases unmatched: 7. The CDR3 runs to 17 residues. Germline V gene data show CDR1 as LNHDA and CDR2 as SQIVND (reference sequence).

This clone was observed many times. The chain couples TRBV3-1 to TRBJ1-1; no firm D call. V was shortened by 1 base and J by 6 bases, with 12 bases between the two germline ends. The CDR3 sequence is 14 residues long. CDR1 is LGHDT, CDR2 YNNKEL, per germline (reference sequence). CDR3 sequence (DNA): TGTGCCAGCAGCCAAGGCTTTATGAGTGCTGAAGCTTTCTTT. As protein: CASSQGFMSAEAFF.

This clone was detected many times. V is TRBV4-3 and J is TRBJ2-7, with D possibly matching TRBD2 (6 bases). Looked up from germline, CDR1 is LGHNA and CDR2 is YSLEER. The CDR3 runs 17 residues. With 1 base removed from V and 0 bases from J, the gap between germline ends came to 16 bases. The CDR3 loop is CASSQGGGGGSSYEQYF. Here the CDR3 DNA reads TGCGCCAGCAGCCAAGGGGGCGGCGGAGGGAGCTCCTACGAGCAGTACTTC.

This clone was picked up many times. The chain has TRBV9 and TRBJ2-2; TRBD2 might be the D (5 bases). The germline gives CDR1 SGDLS, CDR2 YYNGEE. V lost 0 bases and J 1 base, leaving 7 bases between the germline ends. The CDR3 runs 15 residues. CDR3: CASSVGGLNTGELFF. For the CDR3, the DNA is TGTGCCAGCAGCGTAGGCGGGTTGAACACCGGGGAGCTGTTTTTT. Full variable domain (missing parts from reference TRBV9 and TRBJ2-2): DSGVTQTPKHLITATGQRVTLRCSPRSGDLSVYWYQQSLDQGLQFLIQYYNGEERAKGNILERFSAQQFPDLHSELNLSSLELGDSALYFCASSVGGLNTGELFFGEGSRLTVL.

This clone appeared a few times. Its ends do not fully match the called genes, so a read error is possible. The rearrangement uses TRBV28 and TRBJ1-2; D is possibly TRBD1 (5 bases). The length of the CDR3 is 13 residues. Germline V lookup: CDR1 MDHEN, CDR2 SYDVKM. The CDR3 nucleotides are TGTGCCAGTAGTTTTGAAGGGGTCTATGGCTACACCTTC. Its protein is CASSFEGVYGYTF.

This clone occurred once. The chain couples TRBV7-2 to TRBJ1-3; D not resolved. Germline CDR1 SGHTA, CDR2 FQGNSA. The CDR3 is 14 residues long. The germline V and J ends were trimmed by 5 bases and 4 bases, with 12 bases remaining between them. CDR3 in amino acids: CASSLVGAGNTIYF. The CDR3 DNA is TGTGCCAGCAGCCTCGTGGGCGCCGGAAACACCATATATTTT.

This clone was counted many times. A junction end diverges from the germline sequence, so it may reflect a read error. The sample contains more than one DNA sequence encoding this CDR3. This chain connects TRBV11-2 to TRBJ2-2; D gene uncertain. CDR1 SGHAT and CDR2 FQNNGV come from the germline V gene. The CDR3 has 17 residues. In DNA, the CDR3 is TGCGCCAGCAGCTCCTACCGAACTCCCGCGAACACCGGGGAGCTGTTTTTT. Amino acids: CASSSYRTPANTGELFF.

There are a few counts of this clone. Compared with germline, one end of the junction differs, possibly owing to a read error. The same CDR3 can be traced to other DNA sequences in this sample. The chain links TRBV28 to TRBJ2-5; TRBD1 aligns across 10 bases. The CDR3 length is 16 residues. CDR1 and CDR2 (germline): MDHEN, SYDVKM. The CDR3 nucleotides read TGTGCCAGTAGCAGGGACAGGGGAGTAGGAGTAGAGACGCAGTACTTC. This translates into CASSRDRGVGVETQYF.

At least ten counts were recorded for this clone. The chain has TRBV6-1 and TRBJ1-2; D gene unclear. The CDR3 is 12 residues long. V lost 7 bases and J lost 4, with 10 bases in between. The germline V gene encodes CDR1 MNHNS and CDR2 SASEGT. In nucleotides, the CDR3 is TGTGCCAGCATGACACCGAGCTATGGCTACACCTTC. Translated: CASMTPSYGYTF.

V gene TRBV6-4 combines with J gene TRBJ2-7; tentative D call: TRBD2 (6 bases). The germline V and J ends were trimmed by 5 bases and 2 bases, with 22 bases remaining between them. Looked up from germline, CDR1 is MRHNA and CDR2 is SNTAGT. The CDR3 has 17 amino acids. The CDR3 DNA sequence: TGTGCCAGCAGTTTCGGGGGTGGCGTGATAAAAACCTACGAGCAGTACTTC. This encodes CASSFGGGVIKTYEQYF.

This clone showed up many times. The identical CDR3 is also encoded by other nucleotide sequences in the sample. The chain is built from TRBV4-1 and TRBJ2-7, with 9 positions matching TRBD1. V gave up 4 bases and J gave up 5 bases; unmatched junction bases: 9. Germline V gives CDR1 MGHRA, CDR2 YSYEKL. CDR3 length equals 15 residues. This CDR3 is CASSPRRQGGNEQYF. DNA for the CDR3: TGCGCCAGCAGCCCCAGGAGACAGGGGGGAAACGAGCAGTACTTC.

Many counts were recorded for this clone. The V call is TRBV4-1, the J call TRBJ2-1; 10 bases align to TRBD2. Germline lookup yields CDR1 MGHRA and CDR2 YSYEKL. The CDR3 length is 17 residues. V lost 3 bases and J lost 4; bases outside the gene matches: 9. This CDR3 reads CASSQSQREGNYNEQFF. The CDR3 bases are TGCGCCAGCAGCCAGTCCCAGCGGGAGGGAAATTACAATGAGCAGTTCTTC.

The chain recombines TRBV5-6 with TRBJ2-3; TRBD2 matches 7 bases. V lost 5 bases to trimming and J lost 3 bases; unmatched junction nucleotides: 6. Germline assignment: CDR1 SGHDT and CDR2 YYEEEE. This CDR3 spans 14 amino acids. The CDR3 sequence is CASRIWGGTDTQYF. Here the CDR3 DNA reads TGTGCCAGCAGGATCTGGGGGGGGACAGATACGCAGTATTTT.

This clone appeared many times. In the same sample, other DNA sequences code for this CDR3. This chain links TRBV7-2 with TRBJ2-7, with D tentatively TRBD2 (6 bases). V dropped 3 bases and J dropped 9 bases, with 21 bases sitting between them. Germline V gene lookup returns CDR1 SGHTA and CDR2 FQGNSA. The CDR3 contains 15 residues. The CDR3 sequence is CASSLRVLAGSAQYF. CDR3 bases: TGTGCCAGCAGCTTGCGCGTACTGGCGGGAAGCGCGCAGTACTTC.